This is a list of T cell receptor beta chains from one sample in a study of cytomegalovirus exposure and HLA in healthy donors. Repertoires were generated with immunoSEQ multiplex PCR, while TCRdb's copy carries only in-frame clones and drops some. The sample carries about 120,000 clones, roughly three fifths recorded once. Sequences were obtained from PBMCs. These receptor sequences come from a woman aged 40 to 50 in good health and CMV-seropositive. CDR3s include the opening cysteine and the closing phenylalanine or tryptophan. A D gene is named only where the DNA matches it firmly. Rows may omit the clone size; those that give it use once, few, many or a size class.

D gene	clone size	V gene	J gene	CDR3 DNA	CDR3 protein
.	once	TRBV21-1	TRBJ1-5	TGTGCCAGCAGCAGCAGGGGGCGCGGGGAGCCCCAGCATTTT	CASSSRGRGEPQHF
TRBD1	.	TRBV5-1	TRBJ2-5	TGCGCCAGCAGCTCCAGACAGGGGGAGGTTAGGGAGACCCAGTACTTC	CASSSRQGEVRETQYF
TRBD1	.	TRBV2	TRBJ2-7	TGTGCCAGCAGTGTCATGGGACAGGGGAACGAGCAGTACTTC	CASSVMGQGNEQYF
TRBD1	.	TRBV29-1	TRBJ2-1	TGCAGCGTAGAGGGACAGGGGTATAATGAGCAGTTCTTC	CSVEGQGYNEQFF
TRBD1	once	TRBV7-9	TRBJ2-5	TGTGCCAGCAGCCAGGGACAGGGCAACCAAGAGACCCAGTACTTC	CASSQGQGNQETQYF
.	few	TRBV2	TRBJ1-1	TGTGCCAGCAGTGCTGGCAGGGCGACGAACACTGAAGCTTTCTTT	CASSAGRATNTEAFF
.	.	TRBV6-6	TRBJ2-5	TGTGCCAGCAGGCAAGAGGGGACCCAGTACTTC	CASRQEGTQYF
TRBD2	.	TRBV4-1	TRBJ2-4	TGCGCCAGCAGCCAGTGGCTAGCGGGGGTCTCTGGCAAAAACATTCAGTACTTC	CASSQWLAGVSGKNIQYF
TRBD1	.	TRBV6-1	TRBJ2-2	TGTGCCAGCAGGGGACAGGGGGACACCGGGGAGCTGTTTTTT	CASRGQGDTGELFF
.	.	TRBV19	TRBJ1-4	TGTGCCAGTACCAACGGGCAGGAGGGAGAAAAACTGTTTTTT	CASTNGQEGEKLFF
TRBD1	.	TRBV30	TRBJ2-7	TGTGCCTGGCATCAGGGGGCGAGGGAGCAGTACTTC	CAWHQGAREQYF
.	.	TRBV18	TRBJ1-1	TGTGCCAGCTCACCACCCTACCAGGGGCCGAACACTGAAGCTTTCTTT	CASSPPYQGPNTEAFF
.	.	TRBV7-9	TRBJ1-2	TGTGCCAGCAGCTTCGCAGGGGAGGGCTATGGCTACACCTTC	CASSFAGEGYGYTF
.	few	TRBV12-2	TRBJ1-4	TGTGCAAGTCGCTACCGGGACAGGAGTGAAAAACTGTTTTTT	CASRYRDRSEKLFF
.	.	TRBV27	TRBJ2-1	TGTGCCAGCAGGGGGACTCCACTGCTCAATGAGCAGTTCTTC	CASRGTPLLNEQFF
TRBD1	.	TRBV18	TRBJ2-7	TGTGCCAGCTCACCTCGGACAGGTGGGGTGAACGAGCAGTACTTC	CASSPRTGGVNEQYF
.	.	TRBV10-1	TRBJ2-7	TGCGCCAGCAGTGAAACCCAGGGCTACGAGCAGTACTTC	CASSETQGYEQYF